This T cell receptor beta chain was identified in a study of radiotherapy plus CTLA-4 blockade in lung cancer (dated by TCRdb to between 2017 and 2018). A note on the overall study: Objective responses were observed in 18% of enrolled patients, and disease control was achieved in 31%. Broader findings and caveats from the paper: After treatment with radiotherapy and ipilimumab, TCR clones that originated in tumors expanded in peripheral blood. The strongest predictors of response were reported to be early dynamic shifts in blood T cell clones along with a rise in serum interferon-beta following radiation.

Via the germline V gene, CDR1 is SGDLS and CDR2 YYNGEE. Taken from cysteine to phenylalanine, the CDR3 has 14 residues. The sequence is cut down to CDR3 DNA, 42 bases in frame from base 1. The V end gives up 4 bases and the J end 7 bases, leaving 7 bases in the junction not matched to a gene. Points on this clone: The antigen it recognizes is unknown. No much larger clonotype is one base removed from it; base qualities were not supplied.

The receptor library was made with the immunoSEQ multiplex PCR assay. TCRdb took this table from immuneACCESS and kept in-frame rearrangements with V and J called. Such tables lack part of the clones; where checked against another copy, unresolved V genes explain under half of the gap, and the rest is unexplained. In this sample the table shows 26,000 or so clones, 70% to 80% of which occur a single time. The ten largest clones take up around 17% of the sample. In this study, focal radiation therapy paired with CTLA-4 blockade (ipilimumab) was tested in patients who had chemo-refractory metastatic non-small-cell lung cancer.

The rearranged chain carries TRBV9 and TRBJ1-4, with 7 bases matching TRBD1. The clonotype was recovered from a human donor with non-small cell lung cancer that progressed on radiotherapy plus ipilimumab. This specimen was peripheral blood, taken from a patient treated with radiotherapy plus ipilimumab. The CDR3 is CASSQQGNGEKLFF. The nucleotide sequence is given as TGTGCCAGCAGCCAACAGGGGAACGGTGAAAAACTGTTTTTT.